Detailed here is one T cell receptor beta chain. The source of the sample is a study of blood T cell repertoires in COVID-19. Sequencing used immunoSEQ multiplex PCR; TCRdb keeps in-frame clones, though not all of them. The sample lists around 19,000 clones, 89% occurring once. V was pared by 5 bases and J by 1 base, with 4 bases of the junction left unmatched. The CDR3 spans 14 residues. Germline V CDR1 and CDR2: SEHNR, FQNEAQ (reference sequence). The TCR originated in a human donor in a cohort sampled during active COVID-19. Sequencing was performed on peripheral blood. V and J are TRBV7-9 and TRBJ1-1; 7 nucleotides match TRBD1. In DNA form, the CDR3 reads TGTGCCAGCAGCCCAGGGGGTACGAACACTGAAGCTTTCTTT. As protein: CASSPGGTNTEAFF.